A selection of T cell receptor beta chains follows, all from one sample in a study of T cells in Graves' hyperthyroidism and ophthalmopathy. From the multiplex PCR reads, TCRdb called clonotypes with MiXCR, one entry per CDR3 protein. This sample has approximately 350,000 distinct CDR3 sequences, with 13% to 15% found just once. The sample was blood. The receptors originated from a woman in her fifties or sixties with Graves' ophthalmopathy. The CDR3 runs from the conserved cysteine through the conserved F or W. The D gene is left open where the match is weak. Not all rows give a size; the values are once, few, many and, for expanded clones, a class.

j_gene | abundance | v_gene | len | d_gene | CDR3aa | CDR3nt
TRBJ1-5 | - | TRBV19 | 14 | TRBD1 | CASSTTGGGQPQHF | TGTGCCAGTAGTACGACAGGGGGCGGCCAGCCCCAGCATTTT
TRBJ2-2 | many | TRBV3-1 | 14 | - | CASSPRVVTGELFF | TGTGCCAGCAGCCCAAGAGTAGTTACCGGGGAGCTGTTTTTT
TRBJ2-7 | - | TRBV2 | 15 | - | CASTGDGTPSYEQYF | TGTGCCAGCACCGGGGACGGGACACCCTCCTACGAGCAGTACTTC
TRBJ2-1 | few | TRBV4-1 | 14 | TRBD2 | CASSQEGSGRAEFF | TGCGCCAGCAGCCAAGAAGGGAGCGGGAGGGCCGAGTTCTTC
TRBJ1-5 | many | TRBV2 | 13 | - | CASTGRSNQPQHF | TGTGCCAGCACGGGCAGGAGCAATCAGCCCCAGCATTTT
TRBJ2-7 | many | TRBV6-2/TRBV6-3 | 13 | - | CASSPGRRYEQYF | TGTGCCAGCAGTCCGGGACGGAGATACGAGCAGTACTTC
TRBJ2-1 | - | TRBV6-5 | 17 | TRBD2 | CASSYGASGRSYNEQFF | TGTGCCAGCAGTTACGGGGCTAGCGGGAGGTCTTACAATGAGCAGTTCTTC
TRBJ2-7 | - | TRBV20-1 | 14 | TRBD2 | CSATRTSGRYEQYF | TGCAGTGCGACAAGGACTAGCGGGAGGTACGAGCAGTACTTC
TRBJ2-2 | - | TRBV2 | 15 | - | CASRAGGAWTGELFF | TGTGCCAGCCGCGCAGGGGGGGCATGGACCGGGGAGCTGTTTTTT
TRBJ2-7 | - | TRBV6-5 | 14 | - | CASSYSSVQGGQYF | TGTGCCAGCAGTTACTCGTCGGTCCAGGGAGGGCAGTACTTC
TRBJ2-7 | many | TRBV5-1 | 14 | TRBD1 | CASSPGTGSSEQYF | TGCGCCAGCAGCCCGGGGACAGGGAGTAGCGAGCAGTACTTC
TRBJ2-7 | many | TRBV3-1 | 16 | - | CASSTDPSESIYEQYF | TGTGCCAGCAGCACGGATCCCAGCGAAAGCATCTACGAGCAGTACTTC
TRBJ1-1 | many | TRBV5-6 | 14 | - | CASRSGSYSTEAFF | TGTGCCAGCAGGTCAGGGAGTTATAGCACTGAAGCTTTCTTT